The 23 T cell receptor beta chains below come from one sample, sequenced in a study of blood T cell repertoires in COVID-19. This table comes from immunoSEQ multiplex PCR, and its TCRdb copy is limited to in-frame clones, with some not included. Seen here are over 250,000 clones, more than 70% observed once, and the top ten hold over 2%. The specimen sequenced was PBMCs or T cells enriched from blood (not recorded which). All receptors come from an older woman in a cohort exposed to, infected with or recovered from COVID-19 (not recorded which).

The rearrangement links TRBV6-2 or TRBV6-3 to TRBJ1-1; TRBD1 might be the D (6 bases). The V gene's germline CDR1 is MNHEY and CDR2 SVGEGT. The CDR3 sequence is 16 residues long. Trimming took 2 bases from V and 0 from J, leaving 13 bases between them. CDR3: CASSYESDRMNTEAFF. CDR3 bases: TGTGCCAGCAGTTACGAGTCGGACAGAATGAACACTGAAGCTTTCTTT.

The rearrangement uses TRBV19 and TRBJ2-6; D ambiguous. V lost 3 bases, J lost 0 bases, and 9 bases lay in between. Germline-derived CDR1 and CDR2 are LNHDA and SQIVND (reference sequence). This CDR3 has 16 residues. As DNA, the CDR3 is TGTGCCAGTAGTATTAGCAGAAACTCTGGGGCCAACGTCCTGACTTTC. Residues: CASSISRNSGANVLTF.

The rearrangement uses TRBV30 and TRBJ1-2; no definite D call. The germline V gene has CDR1 GTSNPN and CDR2 SVGIG (reference sequence). The CDR3 consists of 13 residues. Between the trimmed V and J ends, which lost 2 bases and 8 bases, there was a span of 15 bases. This chain's CDR3 is CAWSSGKGSGYTF. The DNA of the CDR3 is TGTGCCTGGAGTTCGGGGAAAGGGAGCGGCTACACCTTC. The whole variable domain, filled in from reference TRBV30 and TRBJ1-2, reads SQTIHQWPATLVQPVGSPLSLECTVEGTSNPNLYWYRQAAGRGLQLLFYSVGIGQISSEVPQNLSASRPQDRQFILSSKKLLLSDSGFYLCAWSSGKGSGYTFGSGTRLTVV.

V is TRBV28 and J is TRBJ2-7; 12 positions match TRBD2. The CDR3 extends over 15 amino acids. V was clipped by 2 bases and J by 7 bases; unmatched bases: 6. Looked up from germline, CDR1 is MDHEN and CDR2 is SYDVKM. CDR3 residues: CASSLRLAGVYEQYF. The CDR3 DNA follows: TGTGCCAGCAGTTTACGACTAGCGGGAGTATATGAGCAGTACTTC.

The chain couples TRBV14 to TRBJ2-5; weak D call: TRBD1 (6 bases). The CDR3 is made up of 17 amino acids. With 0 bases removed from V and 2 bases from J, the gap between germline ends came to 16 bases. Germline assignment: CDR1 SGHDN and CDR2 FVKESK. The CDR3, as DNA: TGTGCCAGCAGCCAAGATCAGGGGACCATAGCGCAAGAGACCCAGTACTTC. Encoded protein: CASSQDQGTIAQETQYF.

J is TRBJ2-7 and V is TRBV3-1 (or the pseudogene TRBV3-2), with 9 bases lining up with TRBD1. From germline, CDR1 is LGHDT and CDR2 YNNKEL (reference sequence). Trimming removed 4 bases from V and 6 bases from J; junction bases left unmatched: 10. This CDR3 is 15 amino acids long. As DNA, the CDR3 is TGTGCCAGCAGCCCGGGACAGGGCACGCAGGGCGAGCAGTACTTC. Translated: CASSPGQGTQGEQYF.

The chain is built from TRBV29-1 and TRBJ2-6, with 8 bases identical to TRBD2. Looked up from germline, CDR1 is SQVTM and CDR2 is ANQGSEA. CDR3 size: 16 residues. V lost 4 bases, J lost 2 bases, and 7 bases stayed unmatched. The DNA for the CDR3 is TGCAGCGTTGTCAATCGGGAGGGTACTGGGGCCAACGTCCTGACTTTC. This sequence encodes CSVVNREGTGANVLTF.

The chain carries TRBV5-6 and TRBJ1-2, with TRBD1 identical over 10 bases. After removal of 4 bases from V and 3 bases from J, the junction contained 9 bases not matched to a gene. Per germline, CDR1 SGHDT and CDR2 YYEEEE. The CDR3 spans 16 residues. CDR3 DNA sequence: TGTGCCAGCAGCCTGTTTGGCGGGACAGGGGACTATGGCTACACCTTC. Its protein product is CASSLFGGTGDYGYTF.

Details on this clone: The same CDR3 can be traced to other DNA sequences in this sample. This chain links TRBV6-5 with TRBJ2-7; 9 bases fit TRBD2. The germline gives CDR1 MNHEY, CDR2 SVGAGI. Trimming at V came to 0 bases and at J to 3 bases, leaving 0 bases not matched to a gene. This CDR3 region has 14 residues. This CDR3 is CASSYSTSGYEQYF. The CDR3, as DNA: TGTGCCAGCAGTTACTCGACTAGCGGCTACGAGCAGTACTTC.

CDR3 residues: CAWDRGLAKNIQYF. The CDR3 DNA reads TGTGCCTGGGACAGGGGGCTAGCCAAAAACATTCAGTACTTC. The rearrangement links TRBV30 to TRBJ2-4, with 10 bases fitting TRBD1. The germline CDR1 and CDR2 sequences are GTSNPN and SVGIG (reference sequence). V was pared by 5 bases and J by 0 bases, with 1 base of the junction left unmatched. This CDR3 comprises 14 residues.

This chain connects TRBV19 to TRBJ1-5; D might be TRBD1 (5 bases). Germline CDR1 reads LNHDA; CDR2 reads SQIVND (reference sequence). The CDR3 is made up of 14 amino acids. V lost 1 base to trimming and J lost 10 bases, with 14 bases between them. The DNA for the CDR3 is TGTGCCAGTAGTATAGGGCGGGATGGGGGACCCCAGCATTTT. It translates to CASSIGRDGGPQHF. The complete variable domain, with remaining parts taken from reference TRBV19 and TRBJ1-5, reads DGGITQSPKYLFRKEGQNVTLSCEQNLNHDAMYWYRQDPGQGLRLIYYSQIVNDFQKGDIAEGYSVSREKKESFPLTVTSAQKNPTAFYLCASSIGRDGGPQHFGDGTRLSIL.

The J gene is TRBJ1-2, the V gene TRBV19, with D tentatively TRBD1 (5 bases). Trimming took 1 base from V and 4 from J, leaving 16 bases between them. CDR1 and CDR2 (germline): LNHDA, SQIVND (reference sequence). The CDR3 is made up of 16 amino acids. CDR3 protein: CASSIAAGSTTYGYTF. CDR3 DNA sequence: TGTGCCAGTAGTATAGCGGCAGGGTCTACCACCTATGGCTACACCTTC.

This chain uses TRBV28 with TRBJ2-5; 8 bases line up with TRBD1. This CDR3 has 15 amino acids. Per germline, CDR1 MDHEN and CDR2 SYDVKM. Trimming took 3 bases from V and 1 from J; bases not matched to a gene: 4. CDR3 protein: CASSLPGQGQETQYF. The DNA for the CDR3 is TGTGCCAGCAGTTTGCCCGGACAGGGCCAAGAGACCCAGTACTTC.

This clone was detected only a few times. The V and J genes are TRBV6-5 and TRBJ2-7, with 7 nucleotides matching TRBD1. Germline loops: CDR1 MNHEY, CDR2 SVGAGI. V trimming: 2 bases; J trimming: 1 base; junction bases outside the gene matches: 5. There are 15 residues in the CDR3. CDR3 DNA sequence: TGTGCCAGCAGTTACCAATCGGGACAGTCCTACGAGCAGTACTTC. As protein: CASSYQSGQSYEQYF.

The rearrangement uses TRBV2 and TRBJ2-5; D uncertain. Germline loops: CDR1 SNHLY, CDR2 FYNNEI. The CDR3 has 14 residues. V lost 5 bases and J 0 bases, leaving 10 bases between the germline ends. The CDR3 is CASSTASYQETQYF. The CDR3 DNA reads TGTGCCAGCAGTACTGCATCGTACCAAGAGACCCAGTACTTC.

The rearrangement links TRBV30 to TRBJ1-5; D gene ambiguous. There are 11 residues in the CDR3. From germline, CDR1 is GTSNPN and CDR2 SVGIG (reference sequence). V lost 0 bases and J 11 bases, leaving 8 bases between the germline ends. The CDR3 region is CAWSVRSAQHF. For the CDR3, the DNA is TGTGCCTGGAGTGTACGGTCCGCCCAGCATTTT.

The rearrangement links TRBV24-1 to TRBJ2-1, with 9 positions matching TRBD2. The V segment lost 4 bases and the J segment 8 bases; nucleotides outside the gene matches: 8. The CDR3 length is 15 residues. The germline V gene encodes CDR1 KGHDR and CDR2 SFDVKD. The CDR3 protein is CATSEASGALDEQFF. The CDR3 DNA sequence: TGTGCCACCAGTGAGGCTAGCGGGGCGTTGGATGAGCAGTTCTTC.

The gene calls are TRBV5-6 and TRBJ2-7, with TRBD2 matching 10 bases. The CDR3 spans 14 residues. V was pared by 4 bases and J by 4 bases, with 5 bases of the junction left unmatched. Germline assignment: CDR1 SGHDT and CDR2 YYEEEE. The CDR3 reads CASSQGLAEYEQYF. The DNA of the CDR3 is TGTGCCAGCAGCCAAGGACTAGCGGAATACGAGCAGTACTTC. Full variable domain (remainder filled in from reference TRBV5-6 and TRBJ2-7): DAGVTQSPTHLIKTRGQQVTLRCSPKSGHDTVSWYQQALGQGPQFIFQYYEEEERQRGNFPDRFSGHQFPNYSSELNVNALLLGDSALYLCASSQGLAEYEQYFGPGTRLTVT.

The rearrangement joins TRBV19 to TRBJ2-3, with 8 bases aligning to TRBD2. This CDR3 is 15 amino acids long. Germline assignment: CDR1 LNHDA and CDR2 SQIVND (reference sequence). V was clipped by 2 bases and J by 5 bases; unmatched bases: 6. The CDR3 sequence is CASSIRAGAGDTQYF. The CDR3 DNA reads as TGTGCCAGTAGTATACGAGCGGGAGCTGGAGATACGCAGTATTTT.

The chain joins TRBV11-2 to TRBJ2-2; TRBD1 matches at 9 bases. Germline-derived CDR1 and CDR2 are SGHAT and FQNNGV. CDR3 length equals 17 residues. Trimming removed 3 bases from V and 3 bases from J; junction bases left unmatched: 8. The DNA for the CDR3 is TGTGCCAGCAGCTTCGGAACAGGGGGCCGGGACACCGGGGAGCTGTTTTTT. This sequence encodes CASSFGTGGRDTGELFF.

The rearrangement links TRBV29-1 to TRBJ2-1; 8 nucleotides match TRBD1. The germline V gene has CDR1 SQVTM and CDR2 ANQGSEA. V shed 6 bases and J 2 bases; nucleotides not matched to a gene: 6. The CDR3 runs to 14 residues. The CDR3 DNA sequence: TGCAGCGTGGCCTCGGGACAGGCCTACAATGAGCAGTTCTTC. Its protein is CSVASGQAYNEQFF.

V usage is TRBV28 and J usage is TRBJ1-4, with 7 bases fitting TRBD1. V shed 4 bases, J shed 8 bases, and the junction held 10 bases outside the gene matches. CDR3 length: 15 residues. Germline V CDR1 and CDR2: MDHEN, SYDVKM. CDR3: CASSSHRGSGEKLFF. The CDR3 nucleotides read TGTGCCAGCAGTTCACACAGGGGCTCGGGCGAAAAACTGTTTTTT.

J is TRBJ1-1 and V is TRBV6-5; no clear D gene. Germline V gene lookup returns CDR1 MNHEY and CDR2 SVGAGI. The V end was cut by 2 bases, the J end by 4 bases, with 8 bases between. CDR3 length: 13 residues. This chain's CDR3 is CASSYGWSTEAFF. The CDR3 region has the DNA TGTGCCAGCAGTTACGGGTGGAGCACTGAAGCTTTCTTT.